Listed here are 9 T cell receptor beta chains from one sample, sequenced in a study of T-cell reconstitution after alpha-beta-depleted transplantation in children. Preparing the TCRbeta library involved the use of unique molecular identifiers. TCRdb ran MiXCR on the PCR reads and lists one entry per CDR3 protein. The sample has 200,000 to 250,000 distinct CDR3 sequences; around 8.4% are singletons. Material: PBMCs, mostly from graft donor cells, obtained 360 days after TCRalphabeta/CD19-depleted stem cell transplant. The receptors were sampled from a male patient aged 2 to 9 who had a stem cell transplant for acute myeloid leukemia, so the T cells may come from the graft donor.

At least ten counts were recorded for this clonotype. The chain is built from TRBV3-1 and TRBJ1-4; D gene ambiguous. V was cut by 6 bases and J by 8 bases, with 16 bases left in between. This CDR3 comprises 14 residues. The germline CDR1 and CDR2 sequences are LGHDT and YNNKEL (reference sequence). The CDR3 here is CASRGEGGREKLFF. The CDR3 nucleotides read TGTGCCAGCAGGGGAGAGGGAGGTAGAGAAAAACTGTTTTTT.

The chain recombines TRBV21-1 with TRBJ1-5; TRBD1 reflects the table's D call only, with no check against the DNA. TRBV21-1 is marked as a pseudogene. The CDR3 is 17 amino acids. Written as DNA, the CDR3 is TGTGCCAGCAGCACTAGGGCTTGGGCGATGAGCAATCAGCCCCAGCATTTT. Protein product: CASSTRAWAMSNQPQHF.

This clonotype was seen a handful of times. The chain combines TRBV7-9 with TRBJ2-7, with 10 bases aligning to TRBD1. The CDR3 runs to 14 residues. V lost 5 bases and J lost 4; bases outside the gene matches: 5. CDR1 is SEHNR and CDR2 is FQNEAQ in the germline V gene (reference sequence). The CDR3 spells CASSVMDRGYEQYF. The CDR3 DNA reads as TGTGCCAGCAGCGTAATGGACAGGGGGTACGAGCAGTACTTC.

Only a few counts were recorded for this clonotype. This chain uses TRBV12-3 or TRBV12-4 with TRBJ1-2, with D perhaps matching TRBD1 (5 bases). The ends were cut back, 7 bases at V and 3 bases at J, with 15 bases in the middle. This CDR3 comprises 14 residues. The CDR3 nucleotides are TGTGCCAGCACCTCCAGGGCCATCCACTATGGCTACACCTTC. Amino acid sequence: CASTSRAIHYGYTF.

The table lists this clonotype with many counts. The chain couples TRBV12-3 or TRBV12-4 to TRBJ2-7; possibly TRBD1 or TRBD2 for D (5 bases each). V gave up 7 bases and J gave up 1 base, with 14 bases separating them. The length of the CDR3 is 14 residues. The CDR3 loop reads CASTKRGPSYEQYF. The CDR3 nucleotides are TGTGCCAGCACCAAGAGGGGCCCTTCCTACGAGCAGTACTTC.

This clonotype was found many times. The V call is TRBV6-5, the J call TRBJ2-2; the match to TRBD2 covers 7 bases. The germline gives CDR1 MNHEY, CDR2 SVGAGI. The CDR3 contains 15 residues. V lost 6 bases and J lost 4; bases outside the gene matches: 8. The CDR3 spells CASRRDGGSTGELFF. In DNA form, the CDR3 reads TGTGCCAGCAGGCGGGACGGGGGGAGCACCGGGGAGCTGTTTTTT.

The CDR3 loop is CAICLRALLAGARMVEQFF. In DNA form, the CDR3 reads TGTGCCATCTGTTTAAGGGCCCTACTAGCGGGGGCCCGAATGGTTGAGCAGTTCTTC. V is TRBV2 and J is TRBJ2-1; 11 bases are shared with TRBD2. The J segment lost 9 bases and the V segment lost 10 bases, leaving 26 bases of the junction unmatched. The CDR3 length is 19 residues. CDR1 is SNHLY, CDR2 FYNNEI, per germline.

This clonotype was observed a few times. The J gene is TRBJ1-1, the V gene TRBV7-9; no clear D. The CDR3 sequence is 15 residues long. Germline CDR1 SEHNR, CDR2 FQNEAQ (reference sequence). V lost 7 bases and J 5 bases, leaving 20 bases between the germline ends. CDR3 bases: TGTGCCAGCACCTTCCTATGGACCCCTGGGACTGAAGCTTTCTTT. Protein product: CASTFLWTPGTEAFF.

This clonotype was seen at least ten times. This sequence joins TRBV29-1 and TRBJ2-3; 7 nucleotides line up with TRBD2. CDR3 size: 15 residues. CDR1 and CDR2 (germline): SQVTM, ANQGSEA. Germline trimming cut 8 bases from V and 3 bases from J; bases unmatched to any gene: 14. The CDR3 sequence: CSSGTAGDGTDTQYF. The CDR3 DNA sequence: TGCAGCTCGGGAACCGCGGGGGATGGGACAGATACGCAGTATTTT.